This TCR beta chain was profiled in a study of blood T cell repertoires in COVID-19. Turning to the study itself: T cells, B-cell-depleted T cells, or PBMCs supplied cDNA or gDNA.

In germline, CDR1 is MDHEN, CDR2 SYDVKM. Trimming shortened V by 8 bases and J by 3 bases, and 24 bases separated the two germline ends. This CDR3 is built from 17 residues. Sequencing was performed with immunoSEQ multiplex PCR; in TCRdb, only in-frame clones are kept and a portion is missing. The sample holds approximately 300,000 clones; about nine tenths are singletons and the top ten take about 6.8%. This receptor was taken from a woman aged 25 to 39 with COVID-19, enrolled during active disease. Sequencing used peripheral blood. This chain uses TRBV28 with TRBJ2-3; D may be TRBD1 (5 bases). CDR3 residues: CASVDTRLGIGTDTQYF. The DNA of the CDR3 is TGTGCCAGCGTGGACACCCGCTTGGGAATAGGAACAGATACGCAGTATTTT.